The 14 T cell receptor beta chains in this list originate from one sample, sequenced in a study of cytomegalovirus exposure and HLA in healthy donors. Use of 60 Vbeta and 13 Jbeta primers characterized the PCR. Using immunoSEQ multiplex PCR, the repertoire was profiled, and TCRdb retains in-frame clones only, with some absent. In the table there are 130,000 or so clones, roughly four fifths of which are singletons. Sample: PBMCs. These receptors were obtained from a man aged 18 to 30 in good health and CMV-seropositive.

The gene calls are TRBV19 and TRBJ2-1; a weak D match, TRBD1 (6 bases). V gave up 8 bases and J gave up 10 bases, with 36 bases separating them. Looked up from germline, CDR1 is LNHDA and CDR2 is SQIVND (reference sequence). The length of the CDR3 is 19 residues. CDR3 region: CASARWGRGQGKTGGEQFF. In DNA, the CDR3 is TGTGCCAGTGCTCGGTGGGGCAGGGGCCAGGGGAAGACTGGCGGGGAGCAGTTCTTC.

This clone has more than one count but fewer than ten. The CDR3 nucleotides read TGTGCCAGCAGCCCGCAAACAGGTTCCGAGCAGTACTTC. Its protein product is CASSPQTGSEQYF. The rearrangement joins TRBV14 to TRBJ2-7; maybe TRBD1 (5 bases). The CDR3 totals 13 residues. Germline V CDR1 and CDR2: SGHDN, FVKESK. The germline V and J ends were trimmed by 4 bases and 6 bases, with 13 bases remaining between them.

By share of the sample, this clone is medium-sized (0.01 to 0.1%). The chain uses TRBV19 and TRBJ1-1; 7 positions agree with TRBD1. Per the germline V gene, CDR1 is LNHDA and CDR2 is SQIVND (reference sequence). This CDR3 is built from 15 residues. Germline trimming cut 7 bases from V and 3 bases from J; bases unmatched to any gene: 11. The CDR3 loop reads CASTLYTGTDTEAFF. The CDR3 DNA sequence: TGTGCCAGTACTCTCTACACCGGGACAGACACTGAAGCTTTCTTT.

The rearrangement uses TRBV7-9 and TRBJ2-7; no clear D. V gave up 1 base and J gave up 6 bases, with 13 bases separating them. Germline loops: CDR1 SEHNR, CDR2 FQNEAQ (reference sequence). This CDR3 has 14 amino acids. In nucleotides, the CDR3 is TGTGCCAGCAGCTTAGATGATACGAGGCCCGAGCAGTACTTC. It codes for CASSLDDTRPEQYF.

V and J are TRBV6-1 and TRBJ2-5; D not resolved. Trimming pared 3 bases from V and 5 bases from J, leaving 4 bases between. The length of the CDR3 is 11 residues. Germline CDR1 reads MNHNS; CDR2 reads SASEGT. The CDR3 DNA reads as TGTGCCAGCAGTGACTCCGAGACCCAGTACTTC. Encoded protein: CASSDSETQYF.

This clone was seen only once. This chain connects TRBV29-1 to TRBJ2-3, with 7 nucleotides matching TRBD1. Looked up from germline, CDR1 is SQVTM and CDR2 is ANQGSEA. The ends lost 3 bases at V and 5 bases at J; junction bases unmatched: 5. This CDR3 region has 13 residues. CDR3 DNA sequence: TGCAGCGTTGATGACAGGGAAGTAGATACGCAGTATTTT. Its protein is CSVDDREVDTQYF.

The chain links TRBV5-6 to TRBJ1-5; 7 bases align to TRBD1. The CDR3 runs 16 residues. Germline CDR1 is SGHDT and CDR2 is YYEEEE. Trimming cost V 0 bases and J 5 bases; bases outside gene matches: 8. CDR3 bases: TGTGCCAGCAGCTTGGCCGGAGACAGGGAACATCAGCCCCAGCATTTT. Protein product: CASSLAGDREHQPQHF.

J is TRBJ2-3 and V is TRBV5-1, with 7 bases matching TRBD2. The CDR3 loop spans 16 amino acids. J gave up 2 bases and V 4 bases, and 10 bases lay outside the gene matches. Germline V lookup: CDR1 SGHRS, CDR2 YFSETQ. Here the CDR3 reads CASSHYWEGPTDTQYF. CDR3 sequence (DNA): TGCGCCAGCAGCCACTATTGGGAGGGCCCCACAGATACGCAGTATTTT.

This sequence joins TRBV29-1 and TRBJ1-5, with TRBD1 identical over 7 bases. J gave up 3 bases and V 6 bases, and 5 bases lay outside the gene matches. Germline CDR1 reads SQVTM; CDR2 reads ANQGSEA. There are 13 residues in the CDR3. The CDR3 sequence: CSVLTGDNQPQHF. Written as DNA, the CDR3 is TGCAGCGTACTTACAGGGGACAATCAGCCCCAGCATTTT. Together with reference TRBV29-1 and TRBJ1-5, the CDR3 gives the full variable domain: SAVISQKPSRDICQRGTSLTIQCQVDSQVTMMFWYRQQPGQSLTLIATANQGSEATYESGFVIDKFPISRPNLTFSTLTVSNMSPEDSSIYLCSVLTGDNQPQHFGDGTRLSIL.

In DNA, the CDR3 is TGTGCCAGCAGTTTTAGTCGGGAGGGCTCCTACGAGCAGTACTTC. Amino acid sequence: CASSFSREGSYEQYF. The rearrangement joins TRBV28 to TRBJ2-7, with TRBD2 identical over 8 bases. Germline V gene sequence: CDR1 MDHEN, CDR2 SYDVKM. The CDR3 has 15 residues. V trimming: 3 bases; J trimming: 0 bases; junction bases outside the gene matches: 4.

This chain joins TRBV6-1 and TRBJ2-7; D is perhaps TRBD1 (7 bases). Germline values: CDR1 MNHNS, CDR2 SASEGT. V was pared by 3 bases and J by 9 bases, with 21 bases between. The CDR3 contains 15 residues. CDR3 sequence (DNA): TGTGCCAGCAGTGATGGCCCCTCAGGGGGGTTCGGGCAGTACTTC. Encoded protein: CASSDGPSGGFGQYF.

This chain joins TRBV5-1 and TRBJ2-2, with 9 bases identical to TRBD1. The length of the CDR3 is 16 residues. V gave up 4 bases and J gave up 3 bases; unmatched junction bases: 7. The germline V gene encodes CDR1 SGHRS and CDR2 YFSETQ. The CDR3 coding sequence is TGCGCCAGCAGCGCGCACCGGGACAGGGACACCGGGGAGCTGTTTTTT. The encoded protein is CASSAHRDRDTGELFF.

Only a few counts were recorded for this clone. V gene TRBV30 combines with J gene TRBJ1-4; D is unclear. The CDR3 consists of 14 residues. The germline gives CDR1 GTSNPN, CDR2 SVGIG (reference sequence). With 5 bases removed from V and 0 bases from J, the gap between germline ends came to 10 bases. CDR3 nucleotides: TGTGCCTGGGGCCCCGAAACAACTAATGAAAAACTGTTTTTT. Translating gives CAWGPETTNEKLFF.

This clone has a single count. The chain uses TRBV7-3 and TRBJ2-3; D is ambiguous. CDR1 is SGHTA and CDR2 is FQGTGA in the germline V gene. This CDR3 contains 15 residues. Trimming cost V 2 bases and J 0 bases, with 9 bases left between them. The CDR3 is CASSLDLQSTDTQYF. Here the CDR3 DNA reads TGTGCCAGCAGCTTAGACTTGCAGAGCACAGATACGCAGTATTTT.